The clone carrying this T cell receptor (beta chain) occurred a few times. Antigen: not known. The entry originates in a study of early T cells in non-severe SARS-CoV-2 infection. Study as a whole: Bulk RNA from unsorted whole blood was sequenced; chains were unpaired.

With 1 base clipped from V and 5 bases from J, the junction kept 4 bases outside the gene matches. Germline values: CDR1 LGHNA, CDR2 YSLEER. This CDR3 comprises 17 residues. Study results and limitations: Sequences matched to VDJdb favored anti-spike CD8 responses, while private and CD4 specificities were missed.

In the library, individual cDNA molecules carried attached unique molecular identifiers. TCRdb passed the 5' RACE reads through MiXCR, listing each CDR3 protein once. Of tens of thousands of distinct CDR3 sequences listed, approximately 10% were seen once; the top ten hold around 5%. This clonotype was obtained from an adult who was a healthcare worker with PCR-confirmed SARS-CoV-2 infection or an uninfected control (not recorded which). The source material was whole blood, sampled at baseline. V and J are TRBV4-3 and TRBJ2-2, with 13 nucleotides matching TRBD2. The CDR3 nucleotides read TGCGCCAGCAGCCAAGGAGGACTAGCGGGAGAAACCGGGGAGCTGTTTTTT. Translating it yields CASSQGGLAGETGELFF.